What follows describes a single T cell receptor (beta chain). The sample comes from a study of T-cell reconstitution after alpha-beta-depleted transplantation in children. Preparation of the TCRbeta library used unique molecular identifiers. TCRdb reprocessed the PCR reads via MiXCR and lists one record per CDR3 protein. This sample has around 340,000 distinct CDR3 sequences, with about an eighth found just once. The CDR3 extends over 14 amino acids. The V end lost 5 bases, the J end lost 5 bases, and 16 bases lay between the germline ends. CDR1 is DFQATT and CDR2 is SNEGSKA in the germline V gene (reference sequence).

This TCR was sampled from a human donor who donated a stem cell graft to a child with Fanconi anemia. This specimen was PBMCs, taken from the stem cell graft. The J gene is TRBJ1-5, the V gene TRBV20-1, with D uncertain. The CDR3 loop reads CSAHARGRDQPQHF. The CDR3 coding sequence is TGCAGTGCTCACGCGCGCGGACGGGATCAGCCCCAGCATTTT.